The 11 T cell receptor beta chains below all came from one sample that was sequenced in a study of T cell responses to AZD1222 COVID-19 vaccine. Clones were sequenced by immunoSEQ multiplex PCR, and TCRdb holds only the in-frame ones, with some missing. The table shows under 150,000 clones, with around 88% occurring only once. This material consisted of peripheral blood, taken on day 0 of AZD1222 vaccination. These receptors all stem from an adult in good health.

The chain carries TRBV7-3 and TRBJ2-1; 11 bases map to TRBD2. Germline CDR1 and CDR2: SGHTA and FQGTGA. V was pared by 5 bases and J by 4 bases, with 7 bases of the junction left unmatched. The CDR3 extends over 16 amino acids. The CDR3 here is CASSLVGTSGYNEQFF. The CDR3 DNA reads TGTGCCAGCAGCCTCGTAGGGACTAGCGGTTACAATGAGCAGTTCTTC.

This rearrangement joins TRBV27 to TRBJ1-1; D unresolved. The CDR3 runs to 15 residues. The germline gives CDR1 MNHEY, CDR2 SMNVEV (reference sequence). V was pared by 4 bases and J by 5 bases, with 17 bases between. The CDR3 loop reads CASSSQIGGGTEAFF. DNA for the CDR3: TGTGCCAGCAGTTCCCAGATCGGCGGAGGAACTGAAGCTTTCTTT.

The chain has TRBV6-1 and TRBJ1-3; the D gene is possibly TRBD1 (6 bases). The V and J ends lost 5 bases and 2 bases respectively, with 13 bases between them. The CDR3 length is 15 residues. Looked up from germline, CDR1 is MNHNS and CDR2 is SASEGT. The CDR3 DNA follows: TGTGCCAGCAGTCCTACAGGGTCGCCTGGAAACACCATATATTTT. The encoded protein is CASSPTGSPGNTIYF.

The chain couples TRBV5-1 to TRBJ2-7, with TRBD1 identical over 8 bases. Germline V gene sequence: CDR1 SGHRS, CDR2 YFSETQ. The CDR3 length is 17 residues. The V gene end was trimmed by 7 bases and the J gene end by 4 bases; junction bases not matched to a gene: 19. CDR3 nucleotides: TGCGCCAGCGTCATTGTGGGGATCAGGGGGCGCAGATACGAGCAGTACTTC. This translates into CASVIVGIRGRRYEQYF.

CDR3 sequence (DNA): TGTGCCAGCAGCCAAGGGGCGGAGGGAGGTGGCTACACCTTC. Translated, it gives CASSQGAEGGGYTF. The rearrangement links TRBV3-1 (or the pseudogene TRBV3-2) to TRBJ1-2, with no clear D. V lost 1 base to trimming and J lost 7 bases, with 13 bases between them. Germline V gives CDR1 LGHDT, CDR2 YNNKEL (reference sequence). The CDR3 is made up of 14 amino acids.

The chain is built from TRBV9 and TRBJ2-3, with D unclear. This CDR3 contains 13 residues. The V end lost 4 bases, the J end lost 6 bases, and 12 bases lay between the germline ends. Germline V lookup: CDR1 SGDLS, CDR2 YYNGEE. For the CDR3, the DNA is TGTGCCAGCAGCCCATCATTTTGGGATACGCAGTATTTT. As protein: CASSPSFWDTQYF.

The CDR3 DNA sequence: TGCGCCAGCAGTGGTAGCAGGGTGGATGGGGCCAACGTCCTGACTTTC. It encodes CASSGSRVDGANVLTF. The genes are TRBV10-1 and TRBJ2-6; D is perhaps TRBD1 (5 bases). The CDR3 is made up of 16 amino acids. The germline V and J ends were trimmed by 4 bases and 3 bases, with 13 bases remaining between them. Germline values: CDR1 WNHNN, CDR2 SYGVQD (reference sequence).

The chain uses TRBV2 and TRBJ1-1, with D possibly being TRBD1 (5 bases). The CDR3 runs to 12 residues. Germline V gene lookup returns CDR1 SNHLY and CDR2 FYNNEI. The V and J ends lost 8 bases and 6 bases respectively, with 13 bases between them. This CDR3 reads CASGTQYSEAFF. The CDR3 DNA reads as TGTGCCAGCGGGACCCAGTATTCTGAAGCTTTCTTT.

The chain uses TRBV3-1 (or the pseudogene TRBV3-2) and TRBJ1-1; maybe TRBD1 (5 bases). Germline V gene data show CDR1 as LGHDT and CDR2 as YNNKEL (reference sequence). This CDR3 has 12 residues. The ends were cut back, 4 bases at V and 9 bases at J, with 12 bases in the middle. The CDR3, as DNA: TGTGCCAGCAGCCCGACGAGGGGAAAAGCTTTCTTT. It yields the protein CASSPTRGKAFF.

J is TRBJ1-6 and V is TRBV14; possible D gene TRBD1, 5 bases. The CDR3 runs to 18 residues. V lost 0 bases to trimming and J lost 9 bases, with 21 bases between them. In germline, CDR1 is SGHDN, CDR2 FVKESK. DNA of the CDR3: TGTGCCAGCAGCCAAGAATCATGGGGCAGGGCTCGGAGTTCACCCCTCCACTTT. Translation gives CASSQESWGRARSSPLHF.

This chain joins TRBV30 and TRBJ2-2; TRBD1 might be the D (6 bases). With 3 bases removed from V and 7 bases from J, the gap between germline ends came to 15 bases. Germline loops: CDR1 GTSNPN, CDR2 SVGIG (reference sequence). The CDR3 totals 14 residues. The CDR3 DNA follows: TGTGCCTGGAGAACAGGGTTAGAGGTCGGGGAGCTGTTTTTT. Amino acids: CAWRTGLEVGELFF.